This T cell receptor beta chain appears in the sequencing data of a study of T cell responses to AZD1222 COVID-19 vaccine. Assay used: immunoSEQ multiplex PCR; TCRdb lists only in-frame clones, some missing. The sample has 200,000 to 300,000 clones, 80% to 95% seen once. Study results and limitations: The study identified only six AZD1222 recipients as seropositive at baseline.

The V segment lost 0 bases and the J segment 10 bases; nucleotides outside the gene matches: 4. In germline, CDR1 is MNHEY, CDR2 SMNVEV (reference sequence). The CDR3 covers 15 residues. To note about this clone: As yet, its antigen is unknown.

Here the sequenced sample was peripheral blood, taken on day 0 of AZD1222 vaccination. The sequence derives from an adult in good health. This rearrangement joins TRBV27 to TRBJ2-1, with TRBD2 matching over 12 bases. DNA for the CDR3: TGTGCCAGCAGTTTATCCCCGGGACTAGCGGGCGAGCAGTTCTTC. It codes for CASSLSPGLAGEQFF.